The clone carrying this TCR beta chain was seen a few times. Its antigen is not identified. This specimen comes from a study of blood T cells in healthy people across ages. General study findings and limits: A roughly linear age-dependent decrease characterized TCR beta diversity per million T cells.

CDR3 length equals 17 residues. The V gene end was trimmed by 3 bases and the J gene end by 2 bases; junction bases not matched to a gene: 12. The germline V gene has CDR1 MDHEN and CDR2 SYDVKM. Alongside a J-beta primer mix, a sample-barcoded 5' primer served in a second PCR lasting about 7 to 12 cycles. TCRdb reprocessed the 5' RACE reads via MiXCR and lists one record per CDR3 protein. The sample carries 700,000 or so distinct CDR3 sequences, around a fifth recorded once. Isolation recovered at least 6 million PBMCs from every sample. The chain couples TRBV28 to TRBJ2-7; 8 nucleotides align to TRBD1. The sequence came from a man between 65 and 85 years old in good health. Sequencing used blood. The CDR3 bases are TGTGCCAGCAGTTTCCCACGACAGGGGCCGTTAACCTACGAGCAGTACTTC. It is translated as CASSFPRQGPLTYEQYF. Together with reference TRBV28 and TRBJ2-7, the CDR3 gives the full variable domain: DVKVTQSSRYLVKRTGEKVFLECVQDMDHENMFWYRQDPGLGLRLIYFSYDVKMKEKGDIPEGYSVSREKKERFSLILESASTNQTSMYLCASSFPRQGPLTYEQYFGPGTRLTVT.